This record looks at one T cell receptor beta chain sequence and its context. This table comes from immunoSEQ multiplex PCR, and its TCRdb copy is limited to in-frame clones, with some not included. The data contain 150,000 to 200,000 clones, more than 90% of them seen just once; the ten biggest clones take up about 2.8%. The data originate from a study of T cell responses to AZD1222 COVID-19 vaccine. This CDR3 contains 14 residues. Germline lookup yields CDR1 LNHDA and CDR2 SQIVND (reference sequence). Trimming removed 3 bases from V and 0 bases from J, with 6 bases in between. The sample consisted of peripheral blood, taken on day 0 of AZD1222 vaccination. The chain links TRBV19 to TRBJ2-1; D ambiguous. The receptor was isolated from an adult in good health. This CDR3 is CASSILSSYNEQFF. The CDR3 DNA reads as TGTGCCAGTAGTATCTTGAGCTCCTACAATGAGCAGTTCTTC.